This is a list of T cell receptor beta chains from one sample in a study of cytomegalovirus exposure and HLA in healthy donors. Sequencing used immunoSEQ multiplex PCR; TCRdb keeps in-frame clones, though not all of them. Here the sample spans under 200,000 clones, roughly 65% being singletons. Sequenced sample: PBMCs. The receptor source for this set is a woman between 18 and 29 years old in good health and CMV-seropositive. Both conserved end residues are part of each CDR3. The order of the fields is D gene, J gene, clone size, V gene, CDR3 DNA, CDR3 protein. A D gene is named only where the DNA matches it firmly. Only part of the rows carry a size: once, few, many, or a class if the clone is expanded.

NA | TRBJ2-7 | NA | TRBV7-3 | TGTGCCAGCAGCCTAGGGGGGGCTAACGAGCAGTACTTC | CASSLGGANEQYF
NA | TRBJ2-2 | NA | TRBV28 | TGTGCCAGCAGTGGAGGGGACTTGACCGGGGAGCTGTTTTTT | CASSGGDLTGELFF
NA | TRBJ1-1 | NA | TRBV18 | TGTGCCAGCTCACCATTATCAGGGAACACTGAAGCTTTCTTT | CASSPLSGNTEAFF
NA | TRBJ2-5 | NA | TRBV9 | TGTGCCAGCAGCGTAGCAGGGGTCCAAGAGACCCAGTACTTC | CASSVAGVQETQYF
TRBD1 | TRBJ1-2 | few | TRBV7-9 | TGTGCCAGCAGCCTCCAGGACAGGGGGAGGCCTTGCACCTTC | CASSLQDRGRPCTF
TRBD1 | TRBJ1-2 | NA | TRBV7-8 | TGTGCCAGCAGCCCTGACAGGGGGCTTAACTATGGCTACACCTTC | CASSPDRGLNYGYTF
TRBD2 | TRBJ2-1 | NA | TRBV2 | TGTGCCAGCAGAGGACTAGCGGGATCTTCCAATGAGCAGTTCTTC | CASRGLAGSSNEQFF
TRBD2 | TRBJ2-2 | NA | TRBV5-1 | TGCGCCAGCAGCCCGTCTAGCGGGGGGTACACCGGGGAGCTGTTTTTT | CASSPSSGGYTGELFF
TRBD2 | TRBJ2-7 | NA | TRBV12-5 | TGTGCTAGTGGTTTGGGGCGGGAGGGCCCCCCCTACGAGCAGTACTTC | CASGLGREGPPYEQYF
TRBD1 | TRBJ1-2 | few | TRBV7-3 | TGTGCCAGCAGCTCTGACAGGGCGGACTATGGCTACACCTTC | CASSSDRADYGYTF
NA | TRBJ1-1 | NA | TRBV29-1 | TGCAGCGTTGCGGGGAGTAGGTGGAACACTGAAGCTTTCTTT | CSVAGSRWNTEAFF
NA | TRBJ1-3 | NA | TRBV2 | TGTGCCAGCAGTGTCTTTGGCGGATCATTGAGTGGAAACACCATATATTTT | CASSVFGGSLSGNTIYF
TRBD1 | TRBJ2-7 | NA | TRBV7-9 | TGTGCCAGCACCACCCTGTCTGGGACAGGGAGCTACGAGCAGTACTTC | CASTTLSGTGSYEQYF
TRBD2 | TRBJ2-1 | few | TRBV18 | TGTGCCAGCTCACCTCTAGCGGGAGGAAATGAGCAGTTCTTC | CASSPLAGGNEQFF
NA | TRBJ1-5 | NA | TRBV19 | TGTGCCAGTAGTATAGTGGCCGGGGATCAGCCCCAGCATTTT | CASSIVAGDQPQHF
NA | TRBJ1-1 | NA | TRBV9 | TGTGCCAGCAGCCCCCTAGGGGAACTCAACACTGAAGCTTTCTTT | CASSPLGELNTEAFF
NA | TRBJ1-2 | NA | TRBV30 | TGTGCCTCTGATTACAGTTATGGCTACACCTTC | CASDYSYGYTF
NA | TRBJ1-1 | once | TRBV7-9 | TGTGCCAGCAGCTCCGGGGGGAACACTGAAGCTTTCTTT | CASSSGGNTEAFF
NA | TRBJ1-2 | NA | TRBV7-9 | TGTGCCAGCAGCTTAGACCCGGCTAACTATGGCTACACCTTC | CASSLDPANYGYTF
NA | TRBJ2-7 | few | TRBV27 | TGTGCCAGCAGCCCGGGGAGATACTCCTACGAGCAGTACTTC | CASSPGRYSYEQYF
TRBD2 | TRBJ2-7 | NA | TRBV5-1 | TGCGCCAGCAGCTTGGTCGCTAGCGGTGACTCCTACGAGCAGTACTTC | CASSLVASGDSYEQYF
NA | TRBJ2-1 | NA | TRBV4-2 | TGTGCCAGCAGCTCACACTTTGGGGGGAGCTCCTACAATGAGCAGTTCTTC | CASSSHFGGSSYNEQFF
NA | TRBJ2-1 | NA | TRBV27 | TGTGCCAGCAGTCTGCGGACATACAATGAGCAGTTCTTC | CASSLRTYNEQFF
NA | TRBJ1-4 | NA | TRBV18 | TGTGCCAGCTCAGCGACAGAGAAAGAAAAACTGTTTTTT | CASSATEKEKLFF
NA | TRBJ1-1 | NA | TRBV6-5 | TGTGCCAGCAGTTATACCGGGAAAGCTTTCTTT | CASSYTGKAFF
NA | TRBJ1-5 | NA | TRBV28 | TGTGCCAGCAGTTTAGAAAGGGGGAATCAGCCCCAGCATTTT | CASSLERGNQPQHF
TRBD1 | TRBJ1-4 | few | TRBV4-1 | TGCGCCAGCAGCCAAGATGGAAACAGGGGAAGCGAAAAACTGTTTTTT | CASSQDGNRGSEKLFF
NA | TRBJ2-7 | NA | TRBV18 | TGTGCCAGCTCACCAAGGCGGGGATTTACCTACGAGCAGTACTTC | CASSPRRGFTYEQYF
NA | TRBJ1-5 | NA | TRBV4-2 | TGTGCCAGCAGCCTACGCGGGGCCGTGTCTGATCAGCCCCAGCATTTT | CASSLRGAVSDQPQHF
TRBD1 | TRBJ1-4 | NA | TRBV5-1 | TGCGCCAGCAGCACCGGGACAGGGGATGAAAAACTGTTTTTT | CASSTGTGDEKLFF
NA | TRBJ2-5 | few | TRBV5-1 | TGCGCCAGCAGCTTACACAGCCAAGAGACCCAGTACTTC | CASSLHSQETQYF
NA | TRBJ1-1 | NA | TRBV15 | TGTGCCACCAGCAGAGCCGGCGGGAACACTGAAGCTTTCTTT | CATSRAGGNTEAFF
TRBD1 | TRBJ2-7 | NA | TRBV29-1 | TGCAGCGTTGCTTTGACAGGGGGGGACGAGCAGTACTTC | CSVALTGGDEQYF
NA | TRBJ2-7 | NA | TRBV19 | TGTGCCAGTAGCCATACTCCTCTCGAGCAGTACTTC | CASSHTPLEQYF
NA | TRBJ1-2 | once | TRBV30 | TGTGCCTGGAGTCAAGGGAGGGGTGGCTACACCTTC | CAWSQGRGGYTF
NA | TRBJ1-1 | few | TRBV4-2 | TGTGCCAGCAGCCCTCAGGTGAACACTGAAGCTTTCTTT | CASSPQVNTEAFF
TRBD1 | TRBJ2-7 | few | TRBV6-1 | TGTGCCAGCAGTGAAGCGAAGGACAGGTTTTTCTCCTACGAGCAGTACTTC | CASSEAKDRFFSYEQYF
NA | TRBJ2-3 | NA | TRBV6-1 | TGTGCCAGCAATTTTGGACAGAAGACAGATACGCAGTATTTT | CASNFGQKTDTQYF